A selection of T cell receptor beta chains follows, all from one sample in a study of persistence of HIV-infected CD4 T cells. These receptors are not linked to any known antigen. The repertoire was sequenced with immunoSEQ multiplex PCR; TCRdb's copy has only in-frame clones and lacks some. Among 25,000 to 30,000 clones listed, around 82% were seen once. The specimen comprised CD4+ T cells sorted from PBMCs after approximately 18-hour stimulation, sampled from a patient who received antiretroviral therapy. The receptor set was obtained from an adult woman with HIV who was CMV-seropositive. The CDR3 runs from the conserved cysteine through the conserved F or W. The order of the fields is V gene, clone size, J gene, D gene, CDR3 DNA, CDR3 protein. The D gene is left open where the match is weak. Clone size is not always given. Where it is, it says once, few, many or a class for expanded clones.

TRBV10-1,-,TRBJ1-1,TRBD1,TGCGCCAGCAGTGTTAACAGGGGGAACACTGAAGCTTTCTTT,CASSVNRGNTEAFF
TRBV25-1,-,TRBJ1-4,-,TGTGCCAGCAGTGAATCTGGTGGACAGATGCGTGGAAAACTGTTTTTT,CASSESGGQMRGKLFF
TRBV5-1,-,TRBJ1-1,-,TGCGCCAGCAGCCCCGGGGGTTCAGGGCAGAACACTGAAGCTTTCTTT,CASSPGGSGQNTEAFF
TRBV24-1,once,TRBJ1-2,-,TGTGCCACCAGCGCCCCGAGGGAGTCCGGCTACACCTTC,CATSAPRESGYTF
TRBV6-5,-,TRBJ2-4,TRBD1,TGTGCCACCGGGGACAGCCTAGCCAAAAACATTCAGTACTTC,CATGDSLAKNIQYF
TRBV19,-,TRBJ1-5,TRBD1,TGTGCCAGTAGTAACCACAGGGGGACCAATCAGCCCCAGCATTTT,CASSNHRGTNQPQHF
TRBV3-1/TRBV3-2,-,TRBJ2-2,TRBD1,TGTGCCAGCAGCCAAGGGGTCGGACAGGTCACCGGGGAGCTGTTTTTT,CASSQGVGQVTGELFF
TRBV5-1,-,TRBJ2-7,TRBD2,TGCGCCAGCAGCAAGGCCGGGACTAGCGGGTACGAGCAGTACTTC,CASSKAGTSGYEQYF
TRBV5-1,-,TRBJ1-2,-,TGCGCCAGCAGCTTGGCCATTGGCAGCCCCTATGGCTACACCTTC,CASSLAIGSPYGYTF
TRBV28,-,TRBJ1-2,-,TGTGCCAGCAGATCTGAGTCCCGTGGCTACACCTTC,CASRSESRGYTF